These T cell receptor beta chains were read from a single sample in a study of T cell repertoires in cytomegalovirus infection. TCRdb used MiXCR to reprocess the reads, holding one entry per CDR3 protein. This sample has some 450,000 distinct CDR3 sequences; 30% to 40% occur once, and the top ten carry roughly 13%. Sequencing was done on a sample of PBMCs. All receptors derive from a human donor in good health (CMV status not recorded). Some clones in this sample may be carry-over from other donors' samples. CDR3s include the opening cysteine and the closing phenylalanine or tryptophan. D genes are given only for firm matches. Size is omitted from some rows. Given values are once, few, many or a class for expanded clones.

V: TRBV2
D: TRBD2
size: .
J: TRBJ2-1
CDR3: CASSEPSGAYNEQFF
DNA: TGTGCCAGCAGTGAACCTAGCGGGGCCTACAATGAGCAGTTCTTC

V: TRBV7-2
D: TRBD2
size: many
J: TRBJ2-3
CDR3: CASSPLGEAAGGRTDTQYF
DNA: TGTGCCAGCAGCCCCCTCGGAGAGGCGGCGGGGGGGCGTACAGATACGCAGTATTTT

V: TRBV5-1
D: TRBD1
size: .
J: TRBJ1-1
CDR3: CASSREGQGIWEAFF
DNA: TGCGCCAGCAGCCGCGAGGGACAGGGGATATGGGAAGCTTTCTTT

V: TRBV30
D: TRBD1
size: .
J: TRBJ2-5
CDR3: CAWSDRDRQETQYF
DNA: TGTGCCTGGAGTGACCGGGACAGACAAGAGACCCAGTACTTC

V: TRBV20-1
D: .
size: few
J: TRBJ1-3
CDR3: CSAPTVHSGNTIYF
DNA: TGCAGTGCCCCGACCGTACACTCTGGAAACACCATATATTTT

V: TRBV19
D: .
size: .
J: TRBJ1-2
CDR3: CANATSFYGYTF
DNA: TGTGCCAACGCGACATCCTTCTATGGCTACACCTTC

V: TRBV15
D: TRBD1
size: .
J: TRBJ1-3
CDR3: CATSEGTGAGNTIYF
DNA: TGTGCCACCAGCGAGGGGACAGGAGCTGGAAACACCATATATTTT

V: TRBV7-8
D: TRBD2
size: many
J: TRBJ2-7
CDR3: CASSLRGGLYEQYF
DNA: TGTGCCAGCAGCCTCCGGGGGGGGCTATACGAGCAGTACTTC

V: TRBV7-6
D: .
size: .
J: TRBJ1-2
CDR3: CASSLGGGDGYTF
DNA: TGTGCCAGCAGCTTAGGTGGTGGGGATGGCTACACCTTC

V: TRBV11-2
D: TRBD1
size: few
J: TRBJ2-7
CDR3: CASSLVPGTGAQIDEQYF
DNA: TGTGCCAGCAGCTTAGTTCCCGGGACAGGGGCGCAAATCGACGAGCAGTACTTC

V: TRBV12-3/TRBV12-4
D: .
size: many
J: TRBJ2-7
CDR3: CASSLGGTYEQYF
DNA: TGTGCCAGCAGTTTAGGGGGCACCTACGAGCAGTACTTC

V: TRBV28
D: TRBD1
size: many
J: TRBJ1-5
CDR3: CASYGTGDSNQPQHF
DNA: TGTGCCAGCTACGGGACAGGGGATAGCAATCAGCCCCAGCATTTT

V: TRBV6-1
D: TRBD2
size: .
J: TRBJ2-3
CDR3: CASKRSGGRTDTQYF
DNA: TGTGCCAGCAAACGTAGCGGGGGCCGCACAGATACGCAGTATTTT

V: TRBV4-3
D: .
size: few
J: TRBJ1-1
CDR3: CASSQDGSEAFF
DNA: TGCGCCAGCAGCCAAGACGGGAGTGAGGCTTTCTTT

V: TRBV6-2/TRBV6-3
D: TRBD1
size: many
J: TRBJ2-7
CDR3: CASSYGGTGAEQYF
DNA: TGTGCCAGCAGTTACGGCGGGACAGGGGCCGAGCAGTACTTC

V: TRBV20-1
D: .
size: few
J: TRBJ2-5
CDR3: CSASPVPVARETQYF
DNA: TGCAGTGCTAGTCCAGTGCCGGTGGCGCGGGAGACCCAGTACTTC

V: TRBV19
D: TRBD2
size: .
J: TRBJ2-1
CDR3: CAISIISGGYNEQFF
DNA: TGTGCCATTAGTATCATTAGCGGGGGATACAATGAGCAGTTCTTC

V: TRBV4-3
D: .
size: .
J: TRBJ2-3
CDR3: CASSPGHPTDTQYF
DNA: TGCGCCAGCAGCCCCGGACATCCTACCGATACGCAGTATTTT

V: TRBV7-8
D: TRBD1
size: many
J: TRBJ2-7
CDR3: CASSVRQGEGGEQYF
DNA: TGTGCCAGCAGCGTTCGACAGGGAGAGGGCGGCGAGCAGTACTTC

V: TRBV7-2
D: .
size: many
J: TRBJ2-1
CDR3: CASSSPVGPVHEQFF
DNA: TGTGCCAGCAGCTCACCGGTGGGTCCCGTCCATGAGCAGTTCTTC

V: TRBV20-1
D: .
size: .
J: TRBJ2-7
CDR3: CSASEQGYSYEQYF
DNA: TGCAGTGCTAGTGAACAGGGATACTCCTACGAGCAGTACTTC

V: TRBV4-3
D: TRBD1
size: .
J: TRBJ1-1
CDR3: CASSQATGGYTEAFF
DNA: TGCGCCAGCAGCCAGGCCACAGGGGGGTACACTGAAGCTTTCTTT

V: TRBV7-8
D: .
size: many
J: TRBJ1-3
CDR3: CASSLGQYSGNTIYF
DNA: TGTGCCAGCAGCCTAGGACAGTACTCTGGAAACACCATATATTTT

V: TRBV11-2
D: .
size: .
J: TRBJ2-7
CDR3: CASSLDLAPLQTEQYF
DNA: TGTGCCAGCAGCTTAGATCTTGCGCCTCTTCAAACCGAGCAGTACTTC

V: TRBV4-1
D: .
size: .
J: TRBJ2-1
CDR3: CASSQDGSNYNEQFF
DNA: TGCGCCAGCAGCCAAGATGGCAGTAACTACAATGAGCAGTTCTTC

V: TRBV19
D: TRBD1
size: .
J: TRBJ2-2
CDR3: CASLAWTGNGGELFF
DNA: TGTGCCAGCCTGGCTTGGACAGGGAACGGCGGGGAGCTGTTTTTT

V: TRBV6-1
D: .
size: many
J: TRBJ2-2
CDR3: CASSELGGELFF
DNA: TGTGCCAGCAGTGAACTGGGGGGGGAGCTGTTTTTT

V: TRBV6-2/TRBV6-3
D: .
size: .
J: TRBJ2-5
CDR3: CASSYTDWETQYF
DNA: TGTGCCAGCAGTTACACAGATTGGGAGACCCAGTACTTC

V: TRBV6-4
D: TRBD2
size: .
J: TRBJ2-1
CDR3: CASSDSTLAGKYNEQFF
DNA: TGTGCCAGCAGTGACTCGACCCTAGCGGGGAAATACAATGAGCAGTTCTTC

V: TRBV25-1
D: .
size: .
J: TRBJ2-5
CDR3: CASSELQTQYF
DNA: TGTGCCAGCAGTGAATTGCAGACCCAGTACTTC

V: TRBV6-2/TRBV6-3
D: .
size: once
J: TRBJ2-7
CDR3: CASSYFSAGNEQYF
DNA: TGTGCCAGCAGTTACTTCTCTGCAGGGAACGAGCAGTACTTC

V: TRBV15
D: TRBD1
size: many
J: TRBJ2-3
CDR3: CATSIDRGTGTDTQYF
DNA: TGTGCCACCAGCATAGATCGGGGGACAGGGACAGATACGCAGTATTTT

V: TRBV19
D: TRBD1
size: few
J: TRBJ1-2
CDR3: CASGGQIYGYTF
DNA: TGTGCCAGTGGGGGACAGATCTATGGCTACACCTTC

V: TRBV6-2/TRBV6-3
D: TRBD2
size: .
J: TRBJ2-7
CDR3: CAGIPGGTSIHEQYF
DNA: TGTGCCGGCATCCCCGGGGGGACTAGCATTCACGAGCAGTACTTC

V: TRBV6-1
D: TRBD1
size: many
J: TRBJ1-1
CDR3: CASSVQEGDRDSEAFF
DNA: TGTGCCAGCAGTGTCCAGGAGGGGGACAGGGACAGTGAAGCTTTCTTT

V: TRBV5-6
D: TRBD1
size: .
J: TRBJ2-1
CDR3: CASSLDRGRVGKNEQFF
DNA: TGTGCCAGCAGCTTGGATAGGGGGCGAGTGGGGAAGAATGAGCAGTTCTTC

V: TRBV19
D: .
size: .
J: TRBJ1-5
CDR3: CASSILRGSQHF
DNA: TGTGCCAGTAGTATTCTACGCGGGTCCCAGCATTTT

V: TRBV19
D: .
size: few
J: TRBJ2-3
CDR3: CATSGDITDTQYF
DNA: TGTGCCACCTCGGGGGACATCACAGATACGCAGTATTTT

V: TRBV7-6
D: .
size: many
J: TRBJ2-5
CDR3: CASSRTAQGTQYF
DNA: TGTGCCAGCAGCCGGACAGCCCAGGGGACCCAGTACTTC

V: TRBV7-2
D: TRBD1
size: many
J: TRBJ2-3
CDR3: CASSSQGVPTDTQYF
DNA: TGTGCCAGCAGCTCACAGGGGGTCCCCACAGATACGCAGTATTTT

V: TRBV24-1
D: .
size: .
J: TRBJ1-5
CDR3: CATSREGKGQPQHF
DNA: TGTGCCACCAGTCGGGAAGGAAAGGGTCAGCCCCAGCATTTT

V: TRBV6-5
D: .
size: .
J: TRBJ2-6
CDR3: CASNGLRSSGANVLTF
DNA: TGTGCCAGCAATGGACTCCGAAGCTCTGGGGCCAACGTCCTGACTTTC

V: TRBV7-2
D: .
size: many
J: TRBJ1-3
CDR3: CASSFSSYGGNTIYF
DNA: TGTGCCAGCAGCTTCTCTTCTTATGGTGGAAACACCATATATTTT

V: TRBV7-1
D: .
size: .
J: TRBJ2-3
CDR3: CASSSAGRENTDTQYF
DNA: TGTGCCAGCAGCTCAGCGGGACGGGAAAACACAGATACGCAGTATTTT

V: TRBV7-2
D: TRBD2
size: many
J: TRBJ2-1
CDR3: CASSLRLAGGSEQFF
DNA: TGTGCCAGCAGCTTAAGGCTAGCGGGGGGTTCTGAGCAGTTCTTC

V: TRBV4-1
D: .
size: few
J: TRBJ1-2
CDR3: CASSQDQGDGYTF
DNA: TGCGCCAGCAGCCAAGATCAAGGGGATGGCTACACCTTC

V: TRBV19
D: .
size: few
J: TRBJ1-5
CDR3: CASERPGLNQPQHF
DNA: TGTGCCAGTGAGAGGCCGGGACTAAATCAGCCCCAGCATTTT

V: TRBV6-2/TRBV6-3
D: TRBD1
size: .
J: TRBJ2-3
CDR3: CASKKQGQTVDTQYF
DNA: TGTGCCAGCAAGAAACAGGGACAGACCGTAGATACGCAGTATTTT

V: TRBV20-1
D: .
size: .
J: TRBJ1-2
CDR3: CSAEPPGQSYGYTF
DNA: TGCAGTGCTGAACCCCCTGGACAGAGCTATGGCTACACCTTC

V: TRBV4-1
D: TRBD1
size: few
J: TRBJ1-2
CDR3: CASSLLPLDRGGGYTF
DNA: TGCGCCAGCAGCCTCCTTCCGCTGGACAGGGGAGGCGGCTACACCTTC

V: TRBV6-1
D: .
size: few
J: TRBJ2-7
CDR3: CASSEYGRDSSEQYF
DNA: TGTGCCAGCAGTGAGTATGGCAGGGACTCTTCGGAGCAGTACTTC

V: TRBV4-1
D: TRBD1
size: few
J: TRBJ2-1
CDR3: CASSNPGQGLNEQFF
DNA: TGCGCCAGCAGCAACCCGGGACAGGGACTCAATGAGCAGTTCTTC

V: TRBV4-1
D: .
size: .
J: TRBJ1-5
CDR3: CASSQDWADIGSNQPQHF
DNA: TGCGCCAGCAGCCAAGATTGGGCAGACATAGGGAGCAATCAGCCCCAGCATTTT

V: TRBV7-8
D: .
size: .
J: TRBJ1-1
CDR3: CASSLAGGRSNTEAFF
DNA: TGTGCCAGCAGCTTAGCGGGGGGACGTTCGAACACTGAAGCTTTCTTT